Described below is a single T cell receptor beta chain sequence and its context. The antigen remains unidentified. The use of a sample-barcoded 5' primer and a J-beta primer mix characterized a second PCR of about 7 to 12 cycles. TCRdb reprocessed the 5' RACE reads via MiXCR and lists one record per CDR3 protein. Of 1.6 million or so distinct CDR3 sequences in the sample, almost 35% were seen once. The entry originates in a study of blood T cells in healthy people across ages. The study, taken as a whole, reports: Diversity was estimated from one million T cells, and these estimates were considered underestimates. Higher diversity and more naive CD4+ cells were features of long-lived donors, compared to aged donors.

PBMCs, at least 6 million per sample, were isolated. Per individual sample, total RNA of at least 6 micrograms was extracted. Sequencing was carried out using blood. The sequence came from a woman aged 25 to 39 in good health.

CDR3 nucleotide sequence: TGCGCCAGCAGCAATGAGGGGTCTTATGGCTACACCTTC. Translating gives CASSNEGSYGYTF. The chain couples TRBV5-1 to TRBJ1-2, with D possibly being TRBD1 (5 bases). CDR3 length: 13 amino acids. The ends were cut back, 4 bases at V and 5 bases at J, with 12 bases in the middle. Germline V lookup: CDR1 SGHRS, CDR2 YFSETQ. The variable domain in full, completed from reference TRBV5-1 and TRBJ1-2, reads KAGVTQTPRYLIKTRGQQVTLSCSPISGHRSVSWYQQTPGQGLQFLFEYFSETQRNKGNFPGRFSGRQFSNSRSEMNVSTLELGDSALYLCASSNEGSYGYTFGSGTRLTVV.